The 22 T cell receptor beta chains given below trace back to one sample, sequenced in a study of T cells in Graves' hyperthyroidism and ophthalmopathy. Amplified regions were TCR beta CDR3 sequences from RNA transcripts. The HTBI primer set served for first-round RT-PCR of the TCR CDR3. TCRdb independently ran MiXCR on the multiplex PCR reads; one entry per CDR3 protein. This table holds around 600,000 distinct CDR3 sequences, about 16% found once. The sample taken for sequencing was blood. Source of these receptors: a woman aged 40 to 50 with Graves' ophthalmopathy.

This clonotype appeared many times. The V and J genes are TRBV9 and TRBJ2-5; 8 nucleotides agree with TRBD1. The V segment lost 2 bases and the J segment 4 bases; nucleotides outside the gene matches: 4. CDR1 is SGDLS, CDR2 YYNGEE, per germline. This CDR3 spans 14 amino acids. The DNA for the CDR3 is TGTGCCAGCAGCGTTGGACAGGGCGGAGAGACCCAGTACTTC. It is translated as CASSVGQGGETQYF.

The CDR3 here is CANSRPDTEAFF. The CDR3 DNA is TGTGCCAACAGCCGACCGGACACTGAAGCTTTCTTT. The chain combines TRBV12-3 or TRBV12-4 with TRBJ1-1; D remains unclear. V lost 10 bases, J lost 3 bases, and 12 bases lay in between. The CDR3 runs 12 residues.

This clonotype was observed a few times. This sequence joins TRBV7-9 and TRBJ1-2; maybe TRBD1 (5 bases). V was trimmed by 5 bases and J by 3 bases, leaving 13 bases between them. This CDR3 has 14 residues. Germline loops: CDR1 SEHNR, CDR2 FQNEAQ (reference sequence). CDR3 nucleotide sequence: TGTGCCAGCAGCCGCCTCGGAGGGGACTATGGCTACACCTTC. This codes for CASSRLGGDYGYTF.

The DNA for the CDR3 is TGCGCCAGCAGCTCTTCCGGGACAGGGAAAGGCTACACCTTC. It yields the protein CASSSSGTGKGYTF. This chain joins TRBV5-1 and TRBJ1-2; 9 positions agree with TRBD1. CDR3 size: 14 residues. CDR1 SGHRS and CDR2 YFSETQ come from the germline V gene. After removal of 3 bases from V and 8 bases from J, the junction contained 8 bases not matched to a gene.

This clonotype was observed at least ten times. J is TRBJ1-5 and V is TRBV28, with D possibly TRBD1 on 5 matching bases. This CDR3 region has 18 residues. CDR1 is MDHEN, CDR2 SYDVKM, per germline. Trimming left V 4 bases short and J 0 bases short, with 19 bases between. In DNA form, the CDR3 reads TGTGCCAGCAGTTCCGCCCCCCGACAGCTATATAGCAATCAGCCCCAGCATTTT. Translation gives CASSSAPRQLYSNQPQHF.

V gene TRBV9 combines with J gene TRBJ2-1, with D perhaps matching TRBD1 (5 bases). Germline CDR1 reads SGDLS; CDR2 reads YYNGEE. Trimming left V 1 base short and J 7 bases short, with 9 bases between. CDR3 length equals 13 residues. This chain's CDR3 is CASSVRRGNEQFF. The CDR3, as DNA: TGTGCCAGCAGCGTACGTAGGGGAAATGAGCAGTTCTTC.

About this clonotype: A much bigger clone sits one base away, suggesting this may be a read error. The chain has TRBV12-3 or TRBV12-4 and TRBJ2-5; TRBD2 might be the D (6 bases). Trimming pared 3 bases from V and 9 bases from J, leaving 23 bases between. The CDR3 consists of 16 residues. Here the CDR3 reads CASSFASLGVGEAQYF. CDR3 sequence (DNA): TGTGCCAGCAGTTTCGCAAGCTTGGGGGTCGGGGAGGCCCAGTACTTC.

This clonotype was counted at least ten times. This chain links TRBV5-6 with TRBJ1-1, with 7 bases fitting TRBD1. The CDR3 is made up of 16 amino acids. The germline CDR1 and CDR2 sequences are SGHDT and YYEEEE. V lost 2 bases and J lost 5; bases outside the gene matches: 12. The CDR3 nucleotides read TGTGCCAGCAGCTTCCCCGGGTCAGGGGGGATGACTGAAGCTTTCTTT. Its translation is CASSFPGSGGMTEAFF.

This clonotype was detected ten times or more. This sequence joins TRBV18 and TRBJ2-7; tentatively, D is TRBD1 (5 bases). V was shortened by 3 bases and J by 4 bases, with 7 bases between the two germline ends. This CDR3 contains 12 residues. From germline, CDR1 is KGHSH and CDR2 LQKENI. CDR3 DNA sequence: TGTGCCAGCTCACCGGGGCGGTACGAGCAGTACTTC. Protein sequence: CASSPGRYEQYF.

There are many counts of this clonotype. The V call is TRBV28, the J call TRBJ1-1; possible D gene TRBD1, 6 bases. CDR1 MDHEN and CDR2 SYDVKM come from the germline V gene. CDR3 length equals 17 residues. V was trimmed by 5 bases and J by 1 base, leaving 20 bases between them. The CDR3, as DNA: TGTGCCAGCAGTCTAACTCCGCGACTGGGGGCGAACACTGAAGCTTTCTTT. Encoded protein: CASSLTPRLGANTEAFF.

This clonotype was detected only a few times. The V and J genes are TRBV20-1 and TRBJ2-7; 10 bases agree with TRBD1. V shed 2 bases, J shed 5 bases, and the junction held 9 bases outside the gene matches. This CDR3 has 15 amino acids. Germline lookup yields CDR1 DFQATT and CDR2 SNEGSKA (reference sequence). CDR3 region: CSARNPGQGFDEQYF. CDR3 bases: TGCAGTGCTAGAAATCCGGGACAGGGGTTCGACGAGCAGTACTTC.

In this sample, this clonotype turned up many times. This chain joins TRBV18 and TRBJ2-5; the match to TRBD1 covers 10 bases. The V gene's germline CDR1 is KGHSH and CDR2 LQKENI. This CDR3 region has 14 residues. After removal of 3 bases from V and 5 bases from J, the junction contained 3 bases not matched to a gene. The CDR3 spells CASSPTGGDETQYF. The CDR3 nucleotides read TGTGCCAGCTCACCGACAGGGGGCGATGAGACCCAGTACTTC. The full variable domain, in which reference TRBV18 and TRBJ2-5 provide the parts outside the CDR3, is NAGVMQNPRHLVRRRGQEARLRCSPMKGHSHVYWYRQLPEEGLKFMVYLQKENIIDESGMPKERFSAEFPKEGPSILRIQQVVRGDSAAYFCASSPTGGDETQYFGPGTRLLVL.

The chain employs TRBV11-2 and TRBJ1-6; D gene ambiguous. Between the trimmed V and J ends, which lost 1 base and 7 bases, there was a span of 11 bases. The CDR3 consists of 15 residues. Germline CDR1 and CDR2: SGHAT and FQNNGV. The CDR3 region is CASSLGARTNSPLHF. CDR3 DNA sequence: TGTGCCAGCAGCTTAGGGGCCCGCACCAATTCACCCCTCCACTTT.

Notes on this clonotype: This clone may be a read error of a much larger clone one base away. This chain uses TRBV6-1 with TRBJ1-2, with D maybe TRBD1 (6 bases). Germline lookup yields CDR1 MNHNS and CDR2 SASEGT. This CDR3 has 15 amino acids. The CDR3 nucleotides read TGTGCCAGCAATGAAGGGGGGCACGCAAACTATGGCTACACCTTC. Protein sequence: CASNEGGHANYGYTF.

The chain joins TRBV5-1 to TRBJ1-6; maybe TRBD1 (6 bases). V was clipped by 5 bases and J by 7 bases, with 10 bases between them. Germline V gene data show CDR1 as SGHRS and CDR2 as YFSETQ. This CDR3 region has 13 residues. The CDR3 sequence is CASRQGGNSPLHF. DNA for the CDR3: TGCGCCAGCAGACAAGGGGGGAATTCACCCCTCCACTTT.

The sample holds a few counts of this clonotype. V is TRBV9 and J is TRBJ1-3; D is possibly TRBD1 (6 bases). The CDR3 is made up of 17 amino acids. Trimming stripped 3 bases from V and 0 bases from J, with 16 bases between. Germline V gene sequence: CDR1 SGDLS, CDR2 YYNGEE. CDR3 sequence (DNA): TGTGCCAGCAGCGCGGCAGGGGCAGGAGACTCTGGAAACACCATATATTTT. As protein: CASSAAGAGDSGNTIYF.

This clonotype was recorded at least ten times. The CDR3 DNA sequence: TGCGCCAGCAACCCACAGGGCTCAATGAACACTGAAGCTTTCTTT. Its protein is CASNPQGSMNTEAFF. The chain links TRBV5-1 to TRBJ1-1, with D possibly matching TRBD1 (6 bases). Germline CDR1 is SGHRS and CDR2 is YFSETQ. The CDR3 has 15 amino acids. V was trimmed by 6 bases and J by 0 bases, leaving 15 bases between them.

The V gene is TRBV5-1, the J gene TRBJ2-3, with a possible D match to TRBD2 (5 bases). CDR3 size: 15 residues. Trimming shortened V by 2 bases and J by 4 bases, and 14 bases separated the two germline ends. Germline-derived CDR1 and CDR2 are SGHRS and YFSETQ. For the CDR3, the DNA is TGCGCCAGCAGCTTTCGTGGGAGCGAAGCAGATACGCAGTATTTT. Residues: CASSFRGSEADTQYF.

This clonotype was detected many times. The rearrangement links TRBV27 to TRBJ2-2; D is perhaps TRBD1 or TRBD2 (5 bases each). Germline V CDR1 and CDR2: MNHEY, SMNVEV (reference sequence). The germline V and J ends were trimmed by 6 bases and 1 base, with 9 bases remaining between them. There are 14 residues in the CDR3. CDR3 protein: CASRGTVNTGELFF. Here the CDR3 DNA reads TGTGCCAGCAGGGGGACGGTGAACACCGGGGAGCTGTTTTTT.

This clonotype has at least ten counts. The chain employs TRBV3-1 and TRBJ2-3; D remains ambiguous. Germline-derived CDR1 and CDR2 are LGHDT and YNNKEL (reference sequence). This CDR3 comprises 14 residues. The ends were cut back, 1 base at V and 4 bases at J, with 9 bases in the middle. The CDR3 bases are TGTGCCAGCAGCCAAGGACTTCGGGCAGATACGCAGTATTTT. It is translated as CASSQGLRADTQYF.

This clonotype was counted many times. This chain uses TRBV24-1 with TRBJ1-1, with D unclear. The CDR3 runs to 13 residues. V lost 4 bases and J 1 base, leaving 6 bases between the germline ends. Per the germline V gene, CDR1 is KGHDR and CDR2 is SFDVKD. This CDR3 reads CATSERQNTEAFF. The CDR3 DNA reads as TGTGCCACCAGTGAACGTCAGAACACTGAAGCTTTCTTT.

This clonotype occurred a few times. This chain links TRBV11-3 with TRBJ2-3; weak D call: TRBD1 (6 bases). Germline V gene sequence: CDR1 SGHNT, CDR2 YENEEA. V lost 3 bases to trimming and J lost 5 bases, with 9 bases between them. The CDR3 is 13 amino acids. The CDR3 DNA reads TGTGCCAGCAGCTTTCGACAGGTAGATACGCAGTATTTT. It codes for CASSFRQVDTQYF.